This entry describes one T cell receptor (beta chain). It lacks a known antigen. No base-level quality is on record; no much larger clone is a single base apart. The germline V gene gives CDR1 as SGHRS and CDR2 as YFSETQ. Spanning cysteine to phenylalanine, the CDR3 consists of 15 amino acids. CDR3 DNA is the only sequence kept; it has 45 bases, read in frame from the first base. Germline trimming: 2 bases from V, 6 bases from J; junction bases outside gene matches: 6. The sample is drawn from a study of glioma-infiltrating T cells after dendritic cell vaccination listed by TCRdb under 2016. With regard to the full study: The cohort included roughly 15 glioblastoma patients drawn from Phase I and II dendritic cell vaccination trials, of whom 9 were newly diagnosed and 6 had recurrent disease. Autologous tumor lysate-pulsed dendritic cell vaccination was administered to the patients between about 2003 and 2012. The vaccine was prepared from monocyte-derived dendritic cells that were cultured for approximately seven days with IL-4 and GM-CSF and then pulsed overnight with autologous tumor lysate. Each patient got three intradermal injections of the dendritic cell vaccine, spaced at biweekly intervals, in the arm below the axilla. In glioblastoma patients vaccinated with dendritic cells, deep sequencing of TCR beta CDR3 regions served to measure the amount of tumor-infiltrating lymphocytes and to compare repertoires between tumor and blood. TCR sequencing metrics, including TIL content and tumor-blood repertoire overlap, were correlated with survival after dendritic cell vaccination.

Using the immunoSEQ assay, TCRB CDR3 regions were amplified from approximately 2.1 micrograms of genomic DNA, or from all available DNA when less than that was on hand. The multiplex PCR employed 60 forward primers targeting TCR V beta segments and 13 reverse primers targeting J beta segments. To estimate the number of reads per starting template, synthetic control templates were added to each sample at limiting dilution. Reads of 87 bp were generated by sequencing on the Illumina HiSeq System. In the original analysis: PCR and sequencing errors were removed by merging closely related sequences with a nearest neighbor algorithm. TCR overlap was defined as the percentage of unique tumor TCR beta sequences that were also present in the same patient's peripheral blood. Entries here come from immuneACCESS through TCRdb and include only in-frame sequences with V and J called. Some clones fail to appear in such tables; in the studies checked, an unresolved V gene covers under half of the shortfall, and the cause of the remainder is unknown. V and J calls and clone size are given by that table; D and trimming were obtained from the DNA. Here the sample has roughly 60,000 clones; approximately 86% occur a single time. The top ten constitute approximately 10% of the sample.

Read against the paper, the sample's time point label means: after dendritic cell vaccination, including at tumor progression/relapse. Patients were selected on the basis of adequate residual fresh-frozen tumor tissue and more than two years of available survival data. None of the glioblastoma patients carried an isocitrate dehydrogenase mutation, although molecular status otherwise varied. PBMC were collected before vaccination, two weeks after the third vaccination, and at tumor progression if progression occurred. The Qiagen DNeasy Blood extraction Kit was used for extraction of genomic DNA. The study at large found these results: TCR clonality showed no direct relationship with survival, which suggests that a diverse polyclonal response may matter. The three-group TCR overlap response model was characterized as speculative, and prospective validation of the model was stated to be required. The cohort was small and heterogeneous, with few patients having full blood and tumor sets and even fewer initial-recurrent tumor pairs. Higher estimated pretreatment TIL content predicted longer time to progression and overall survival after dendritic cell vaccination.

The TCR originated in a human donor with glioblastoma. The rearrangement combines TRBV5-1 with TRBJ2-3; TRBD2 matches 10 bases in the middle. This specimen was blood, taken after dendritic cell vaccination. The nucleotides read TGCGCCAGCAGCTTAAGCGGGGGGGCCGGGGATACGCAGTATTTT. Translated, it reads CASSLSGGAGDTQYF.